This TCR beta chain comes out of a study of T cells in localized non-small cell lung cancer. General observations from the study: Because only a single region of the tumor was sequenced, heterogeneity remains possible.

Trimming shortened V by 2 bases and J by 1 base, and 6 bases separated the two germline ends. Germline-derived CDR1 and CDR2 are SGHAT and FQNNGV. This CDR3 contains 14 residues. Generated by immunoSEQ multiplex PCR, the TCRdb table keeps only in-frame clones and is missing some. This table holds tens of thousands of clones, roughly four fifths found once. Turning to this clone: Its specificity is unknown.

This TCR derives from a man between 40 and 70 years old with stage III lung adenocarcinoma. The chain is built from TRBV11-2 and TRBJ1-3, with D hard to call. The sample here was peripheral blood mononuclear cells, taken before any cancer treatment. The CDR3 bases are TGTGCCAGCAGCTTATTGGGTTCTGGAAACACCATATATTTT. Translated, it gives CASSLLGSGNTIYF. The whole variable domain, remainder taken from reference TRBV11-2 and TRBJ1-3, is EAGVAQSPRYKIIEKRQSVAFWCNPISGHATLYWYQQILGQGPKLLIQFQNNGVVDDSQLPKDRFSAERLKGVDSTLKIQPAKLEDSAVYLCASSLLGSGNTIYFGEGSWLTVV.